This T cell receptor beta chain was observed in a study of cytomegalovirus exposure and HLA in healthy donors. PCR was performed using 60 Vbeta and 13 Jbeta primers. The assay was immunoSEQ multiplex PCR, and TCRdb's table has in-frame clones only and misses some. The specimen's table records over 110,000 clones. Sequences were obtained from PBMCs. The receptor comes from a male donor in good health and CMV-seronegative.

The CDR3 bases are TGTGCCAGCAGTGAGGGGGGAGTCACGAGGAACACTGAAGCTTTCTTT. This codes for CASSEGGVTRNTEAFF. The V call is TRBV2, the J call TRBJ1-1; possible D gene TRBD1, 5 bases. Germline CDR1 reads SNHLY; CDR2 reads FYNNEI. The V end was cut by 3 bases, the J end by 1 base, with 15 bases between. The CDR3 consists of 16 residues. The variable domain in full, with the rest retrieved from reference TRBV2 and TRBJ1-1, is EPEVTQTPSHQVTQMGQEVILRCVPISNHLYFYWYRQILGQKVEFLVSFYNNEISEKSEIFDDQFSVERPDGSNFTLKIRSTKLEDSAMYFCASSEGGVTRNTEAFFGQGTRLTVV.